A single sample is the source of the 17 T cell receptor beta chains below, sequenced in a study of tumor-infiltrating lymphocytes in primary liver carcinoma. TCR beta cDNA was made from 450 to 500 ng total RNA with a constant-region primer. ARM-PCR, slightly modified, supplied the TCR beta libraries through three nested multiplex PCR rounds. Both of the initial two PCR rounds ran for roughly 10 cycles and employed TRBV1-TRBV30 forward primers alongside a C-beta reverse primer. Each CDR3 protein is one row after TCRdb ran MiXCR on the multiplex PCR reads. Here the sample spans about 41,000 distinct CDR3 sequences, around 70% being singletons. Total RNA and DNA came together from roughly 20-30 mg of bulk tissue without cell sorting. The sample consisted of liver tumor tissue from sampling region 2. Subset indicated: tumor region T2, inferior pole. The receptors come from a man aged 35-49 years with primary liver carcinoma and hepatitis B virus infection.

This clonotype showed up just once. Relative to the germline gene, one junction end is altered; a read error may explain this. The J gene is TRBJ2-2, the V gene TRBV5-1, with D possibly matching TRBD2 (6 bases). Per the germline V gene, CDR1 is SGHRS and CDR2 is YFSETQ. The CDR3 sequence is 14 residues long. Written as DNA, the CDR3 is TGCGGCAGCGGTAGCGGAGTGAACACCGGGGAGCTATTTTTT. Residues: CGSGSGVNTGELFF.

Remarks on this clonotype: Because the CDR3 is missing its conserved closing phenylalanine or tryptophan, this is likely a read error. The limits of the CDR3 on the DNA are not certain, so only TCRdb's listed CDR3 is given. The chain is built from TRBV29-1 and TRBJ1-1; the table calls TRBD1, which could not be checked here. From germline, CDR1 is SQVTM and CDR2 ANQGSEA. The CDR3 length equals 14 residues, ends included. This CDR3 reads CSVVRGGVNTEASS.

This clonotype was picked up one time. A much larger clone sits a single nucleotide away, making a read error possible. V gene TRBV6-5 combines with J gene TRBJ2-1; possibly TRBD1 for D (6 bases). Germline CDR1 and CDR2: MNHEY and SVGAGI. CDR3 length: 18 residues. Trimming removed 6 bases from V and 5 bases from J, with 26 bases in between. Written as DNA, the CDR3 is TGTGCCAGCAGCTCCATAACAGGGCTGGGGTGGTGGGACAATGAGCAGTTCTTC. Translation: CASSSITGLGWWDNEQFF.

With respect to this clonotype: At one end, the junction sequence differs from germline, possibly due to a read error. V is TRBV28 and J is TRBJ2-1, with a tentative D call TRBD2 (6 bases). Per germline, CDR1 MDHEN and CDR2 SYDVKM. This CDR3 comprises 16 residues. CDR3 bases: TGTGGCAGCCTAGGGTTTGGCTGGAGGGATTACAATGAGCAGTTCTTC. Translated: CGSLGFGWRDYNEQFF.

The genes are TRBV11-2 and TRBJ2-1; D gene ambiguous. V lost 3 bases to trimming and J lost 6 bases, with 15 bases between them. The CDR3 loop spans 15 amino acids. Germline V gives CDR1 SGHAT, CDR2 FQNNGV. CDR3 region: CASSFSRPFVNEQFF. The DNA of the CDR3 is TGTGCCAGCAGCTTTAGCAGGCCATTCGTCAATGAGCAGTTCTTC.

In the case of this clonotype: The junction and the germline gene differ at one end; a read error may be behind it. The CDR3 reads CASSLGNRAGSYSEQFF. In nucleotides, the CDR3 is TGTGCCAGCAGCTTAGGTAACAGGGCGGGTTCATACAGTGAGCAGTTCTTC. The chain couples TRBV11-2 to TRBJ2-1; TRBD1 might be the D (6 bases). The V gene's germline CDR1 is SGHAT and CDR2 FQNNGV. CDR3 length: 17 residues.

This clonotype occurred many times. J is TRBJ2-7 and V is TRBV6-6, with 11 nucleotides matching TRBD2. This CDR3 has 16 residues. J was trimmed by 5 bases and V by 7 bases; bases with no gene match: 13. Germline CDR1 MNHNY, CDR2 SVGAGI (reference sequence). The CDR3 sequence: CASTPLLAGGRNEQYF. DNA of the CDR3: TGTGCCAGCACCCCACTCTTAGCGGGAGGGAGAAACGAGCAGTACTTC.

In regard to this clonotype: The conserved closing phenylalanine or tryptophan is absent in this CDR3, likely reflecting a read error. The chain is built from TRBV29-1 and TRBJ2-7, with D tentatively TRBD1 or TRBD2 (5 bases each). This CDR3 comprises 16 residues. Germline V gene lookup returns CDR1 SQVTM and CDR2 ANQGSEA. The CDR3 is CSAMRSGTGTPYEQYS. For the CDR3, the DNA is TGCAGCGCCATGAGGTCTGGGACCGGCACTCCCTACGAACAGTACTCC.

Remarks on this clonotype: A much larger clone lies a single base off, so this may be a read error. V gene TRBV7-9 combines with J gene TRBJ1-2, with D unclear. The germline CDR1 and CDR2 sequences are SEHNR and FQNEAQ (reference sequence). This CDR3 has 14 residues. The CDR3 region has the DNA TGTGCCAGCAGCACGCAAGGAACTAACTATGGCTACGCCTTC. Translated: CASSTQGTNYGYAF.

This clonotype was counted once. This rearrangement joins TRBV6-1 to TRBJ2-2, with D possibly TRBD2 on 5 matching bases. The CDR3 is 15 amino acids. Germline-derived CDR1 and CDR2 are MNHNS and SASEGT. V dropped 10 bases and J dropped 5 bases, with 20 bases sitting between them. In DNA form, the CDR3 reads TGTGCCAAGAGGGATTTGGGCGGCGTAACCGGGGAGCTGTTTTTT. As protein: CAKRDLGGVTGELFF.

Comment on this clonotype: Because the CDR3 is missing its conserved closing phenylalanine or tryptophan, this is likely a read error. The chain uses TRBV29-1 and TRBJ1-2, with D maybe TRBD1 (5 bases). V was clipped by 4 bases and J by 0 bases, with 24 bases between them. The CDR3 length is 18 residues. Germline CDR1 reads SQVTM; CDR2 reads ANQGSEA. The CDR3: CSVGASTGSQVANYGYTS. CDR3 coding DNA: TGCAGCGTTGGGGCATCAACAGGATCTCAAGTGGCTAACTATGGCTACACCTCC.

Written as DNA, the CDR3 is TGTGCCAGCAGTTTGAGGGGTGGGCGAGAGACCCAGTACTTC. Translating it yields CASSLRGGRETQYF. The chain recombines TRBV12-3 or TRBV12-4 with TRBJ2-5; D is tentatively TRBD1 or TRBD2 (5 bases each). CDR3 length equals 14 residues. V dropped 3 bases and J dropped 4 bases, with 12 bases sitting between them.

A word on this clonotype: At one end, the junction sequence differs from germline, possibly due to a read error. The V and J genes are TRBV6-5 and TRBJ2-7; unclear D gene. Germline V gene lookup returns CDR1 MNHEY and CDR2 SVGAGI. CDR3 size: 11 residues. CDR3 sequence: CASSSSREQYF. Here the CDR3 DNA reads TGTGCCAGTAGTTCGAGTCGCGAGCAGTACTTC.

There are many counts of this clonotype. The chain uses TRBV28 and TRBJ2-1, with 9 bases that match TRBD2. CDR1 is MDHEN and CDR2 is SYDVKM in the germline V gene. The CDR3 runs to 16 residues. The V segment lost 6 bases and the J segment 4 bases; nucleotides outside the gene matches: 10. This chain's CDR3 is CASRSEAGGPYNEQFF. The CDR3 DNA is TGTGCCAGCAGATCGGAGGCGGGAGGGCCTTACAATGAGCAGTTCTTC.

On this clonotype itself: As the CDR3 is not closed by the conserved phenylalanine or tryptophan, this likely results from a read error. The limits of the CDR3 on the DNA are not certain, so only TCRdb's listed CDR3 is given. The chain's CDR3 is CANRGKRSYERYL. V usage is TRBV11-1 and J usage is TRBJ2-7. Germline V gene lookup returns CDR1 SGHAT and CDR2 FQDESV (reference sequence). Inclusive of both ends, the CDR3 amounts to 13 amino acids.

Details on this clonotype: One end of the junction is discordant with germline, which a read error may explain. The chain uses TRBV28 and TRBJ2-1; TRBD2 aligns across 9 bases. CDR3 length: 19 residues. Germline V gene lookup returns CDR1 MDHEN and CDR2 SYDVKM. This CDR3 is CASSLYHFPRLAEHNEQLF. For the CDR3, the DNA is TGTGCCAGCAGTTTATACCACTTTCCGAGACTAGCGGAGCACAATGAGCAGCTCTTC. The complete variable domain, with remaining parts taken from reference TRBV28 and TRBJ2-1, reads DVKVTQSSRYLVKRTGEKVFLECVQDMDHENMFWYRQDPGLGLRLIYFSYDVKMKEKGDIPEGYSVSREKKERFSLILESASTNQTSMYLCASSLYHFPRLAEHNEQLFGPGTRLTVL.

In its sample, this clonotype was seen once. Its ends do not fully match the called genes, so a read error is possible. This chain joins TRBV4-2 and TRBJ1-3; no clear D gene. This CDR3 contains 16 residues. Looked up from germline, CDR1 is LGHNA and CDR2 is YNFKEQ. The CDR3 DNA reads TGCGCCAGCAGCCAAGGACTGGACGGCTCTGGAAACACCATATATTTT. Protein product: CASSQGLDGSGNTIYF.